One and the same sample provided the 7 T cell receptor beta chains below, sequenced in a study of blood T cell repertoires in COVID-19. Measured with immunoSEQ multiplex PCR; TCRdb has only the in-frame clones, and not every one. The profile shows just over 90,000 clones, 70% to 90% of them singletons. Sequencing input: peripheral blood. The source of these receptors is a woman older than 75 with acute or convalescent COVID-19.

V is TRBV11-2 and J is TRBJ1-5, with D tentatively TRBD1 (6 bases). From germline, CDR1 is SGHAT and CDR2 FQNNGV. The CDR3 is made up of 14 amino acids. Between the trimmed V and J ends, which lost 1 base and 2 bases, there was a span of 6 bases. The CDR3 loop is CASSLAGGNQPQHF. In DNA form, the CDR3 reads TGTGCCAGCAGCTTAGCAGGGGGCAATCAGCCCCAGCATTTT. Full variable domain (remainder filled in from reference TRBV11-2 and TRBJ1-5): EAGVAQSPRYKIIEKRQSVAFWCNPISGHATLYWYQQILGQGPKLLIQFQNNGVVDDSQLPKDRFSAERLKGVDSTLKIQPAKLEDSAVYLCASSLAGGNQPQHFGDGTRLSIL.

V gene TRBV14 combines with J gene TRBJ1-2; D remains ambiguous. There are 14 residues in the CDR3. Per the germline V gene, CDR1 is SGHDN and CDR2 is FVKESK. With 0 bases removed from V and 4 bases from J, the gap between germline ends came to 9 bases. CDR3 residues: CASSQESRGYGYTF. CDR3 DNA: TGTGCCAGCAGCCAAGAGTCCCGGGGCTATGGCTACACCTTC.

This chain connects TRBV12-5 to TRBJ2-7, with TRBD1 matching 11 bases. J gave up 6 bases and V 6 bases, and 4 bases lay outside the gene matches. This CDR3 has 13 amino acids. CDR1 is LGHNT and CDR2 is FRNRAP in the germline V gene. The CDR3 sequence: CASGPGQGVEQYF. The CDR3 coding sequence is TGTGCTAGTGGCCCGGGACAGGGGGTCGAGCAGTACTTC.

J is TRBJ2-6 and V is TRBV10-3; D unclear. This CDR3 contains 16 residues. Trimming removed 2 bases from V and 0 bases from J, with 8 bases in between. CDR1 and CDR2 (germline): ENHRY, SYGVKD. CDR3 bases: TGTGCCATCAGTGAGGTCAGTTACTCTGGGGCCAACGTCCTGACTTTC. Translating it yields CAISEVSYSGANVLTF.

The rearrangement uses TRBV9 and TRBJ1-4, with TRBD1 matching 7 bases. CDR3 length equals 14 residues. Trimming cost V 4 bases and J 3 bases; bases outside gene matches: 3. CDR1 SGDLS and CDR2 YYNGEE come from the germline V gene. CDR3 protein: CASSTGAANEKLFF. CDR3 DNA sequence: TGTGCCAGCAGCACAGGGGCGGCTAATGAAAAACTGTTTTTT.

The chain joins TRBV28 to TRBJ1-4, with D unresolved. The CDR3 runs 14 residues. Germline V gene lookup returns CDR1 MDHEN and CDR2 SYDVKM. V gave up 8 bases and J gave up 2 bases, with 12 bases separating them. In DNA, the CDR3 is TGTGCCAGCTTTTCGGGAGGGACTAATGAAAAACTGTTTTTT. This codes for CASFSGGTNEKLFF.

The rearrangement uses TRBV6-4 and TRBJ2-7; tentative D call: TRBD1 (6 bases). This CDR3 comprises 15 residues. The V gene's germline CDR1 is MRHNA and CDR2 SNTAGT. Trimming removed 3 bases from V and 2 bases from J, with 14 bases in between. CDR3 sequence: CASSEYWDTAYEQYF. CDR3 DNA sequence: TGTGCCAGCAGTGAATACTGGGACACCGCCTACGAGCAGTACTTC.